This T cell receptor beta chain was profiled in a study of blood T cell repertoires in COVID-19. On the study more broadly: COVID-19 samples collected from the United States, Italy and Spain covered acute and convalescent phases. The cDNA or gDNA used as material had been derived from T cells, B-cell-depleted T cells, or PBMCs.

This clone has just one count. Looked up from germline, CDR1 is KGHSH and CDR2 is LQKENI. Losses at the gene ends were 5 bases for V and 1 base for J; bases not matched to a gene: 5. This CDR3 has 16 amino acids. Under the authors' procedure: Reference gene primer amplification yielded estimated nucleated cell counts. Only in-frame clones appear in the TCRdb table, and some are missing; sequencing was by immunoSEQ multiplex PCR. D and trimming come from the DNA, and the V and J calls and clone size come from that table. The sample includes under 300,000 clones, around four fifths of them seen just once.

The receptor's source is a woman aged 60-70 years with active or convalescent COVID-19. Sequencing was carried out using peripheral blood. This chain joins TRBV18 and TRBJ2-5; the match to TRBD2 covers 12 bases. The CDR3 loop reads CASSWTSGALQETQYF. In DNA form, the CDR3 reads TGTGCCAGCTCATGGACTAGCGGGGCCCTCCAAGAGACCCAGTACTTC.